This record looks at one T cell receptor (beta chain) sequence and its context. This could be a read error, since a much larger clone is one nucleotide away. TCRdb reanalysed the PCR reads using MiXCR and keeps one entry per CDR3 protein. This sample yields around 460,000 distinct CDR3 sequences, of which 20% to 25% are seen a single time; around 0.84% belongs to the top ten. These data originate in a study of molecular identifiers for immune sequencing clone quantification. With V trimmed by 5 bases and J by 3 bases, 7 bases remained unmatched. Germline V gene data show CDR1 as SEHNR and CDR2 as FQNEAQ (reference sequence). This CDR3 region has 14 residues.

The sample taken for sequencing was naive CD8+ T cells from blood, with Jurkat cell RNA spiked in. Subset denoted: FACS-sorted CD8+CD4-CCR7+CD45RA+ naive T cells. The receptor was derived from a human donor in good health. Some libraries in this study had Jurkat cell RNA spiked in. This sequence joins TRBV7-9 and TRBJ2-7; 7 bases fit TRBD1. The CDR3 loop is CASSRPDRDYEQYF. The CDR3, as DNA: TGTGCCAGCAGCCGGCCCGACAGGGACTACGAGCAGTACTTC.